In its sample, the clone carrying this TCR beta chain was seen a few times. Its antigen remains unknown. This record comes from a study of chemoradiotherapy in HPV16-positive cancers. General observations from the study: In HPV16-positive patients, HPV-responsive T-cell expansion tracked better recurrence-free survival.

V was pared by 4 bases and J by 8 bases, with 19 bases between. CDR1 and CDR2 (germline): SGHRS, YFSETQ. The CDR3 contains 15 residues. Libraries were prepared by immunoSEQ multiplex PCR; TCRdb keeps only in-frame clonotypes and omits some of them. The sample has some 10,000 clones, around 67% seen once. The source of this sequence is a human donor with HPV-associated anogenital cancer. Collection of the sample occurred from a patient who underwent chemoradiotherapy. This chain joins TRBV5-1 and TRBJ2-1, with D perhaps TRBD2 (6 bases). The CDR3 DNA sequence: TGCGCCAGCAGCGCCTCGGGACTGGCTCTAGATGAGCAGTTCTTC. It specifies CASSASGLALDEQFF. The entire variable domain, with the rest obtained from reference TRBV5-1 and TRBJ2-1, is as follows: KAGVTQTPRYLIKTRGQQVTLSCSPISGHRSVSWYQQTPGQGLQFLFEYFSETQRNKGNFPGRFSGRQFSNSRSEMNVSTLELGDSALYLCASSASGLALDEQFFGPGTRLTVL.